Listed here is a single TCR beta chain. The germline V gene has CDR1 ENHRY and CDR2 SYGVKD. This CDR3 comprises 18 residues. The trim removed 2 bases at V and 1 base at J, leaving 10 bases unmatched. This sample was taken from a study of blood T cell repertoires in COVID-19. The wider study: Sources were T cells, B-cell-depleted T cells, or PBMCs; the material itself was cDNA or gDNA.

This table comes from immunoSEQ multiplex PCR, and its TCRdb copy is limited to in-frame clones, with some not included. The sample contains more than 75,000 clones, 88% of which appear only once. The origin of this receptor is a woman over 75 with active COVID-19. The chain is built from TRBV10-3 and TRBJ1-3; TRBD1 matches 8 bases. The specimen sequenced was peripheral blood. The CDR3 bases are TGTGCCATCAGTGAGAGACAGGGGAGAAGCCTTTCTGGAAACACCATATATTTT. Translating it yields CAISERQGRSLSGNTIYF.